This is a list of T cell receptor beta chains from one sample in a study of T cell responses to AZD1222 COVID-19 vaccine. TCRdb's table, derived via immunoSEQ multiplex PCR, lists solely in-frame clones and lacks some. The sample contains 84,000 or so clones, approximately 90% of which appear only once. This material consisted of peripheral blood, taken on day 0 of AZD1222 vaccination. The receptor set was obtained from an adult in good health. Both conserved end residues are part of each CDR3. D genes are given only for firm matches. The size of a clone is reported for some rows only, either as once, few or many, or as a class for expanded clones.

>-|TRBV5-1|TRBJ1-4|-
TGCGCCAGCAGCGAAAAGCTCCCCTACGAGGAAAAACTGTTTTTT
CASSEKLPYEEKLFF
>-|TRBV5-1|TRBJ1-1|-
TGCGCCAGCAGCTTGGAGGGGGGCACTGAAGCTTTCTTT
CASSLEGGTEAFF
>-|TRBV2|TRBJ1-2|TRBD1
TGTGCCAGCAGTCCCAGGGGGGAGGATGGCTACACCTTC
CASSPRGEDGYTF
>-|TRBV19|TRBJ1-5|-
TGTGCCAGTAGTATAGATGTCTCGGACAATCAGCCCCAGCATTTT
CASSIDVSDNQPQHF
>-|TRBV7-9|TRBJ1-1|-
TGTGCCAGCAGCCCCGGCCCGGGGACCTACGGTGAAGCTTTCTTT
CASSPGPGTYGEAFF
>-|TRBV5-1|TRBJ1-3|TRBD1
TGCGCCAGCAGCGCCCAGTTAGGGGGCAGGGGAAACACCATATATTTT
CASSAQLGGRGNTIYF
>-|TRBV7-9|TRBJ2-7|-
TGTGCCAGCAGCTTACAGGTGACCAACGAGCAGTACTTC
CASSLQVTNEQYF
>few|TRBV28|TRBJ1-2|-
TGTGCCAGCAGTTCTCTCAGGGTCGGCTACACCTTC
CASSSLRVGYTF
>-|TRBV9|TRBJ1-3|TRBD1
TGTGCCAGCAGCGATGGGACAGGGAGTGGAAACACCATATATTTT
CASSDGTGSGNTIYF
>-|TRBV6-2/TRBV6-3|TRBJ2-3|-
TGTGCCAGCAGTTACGATTCGGCGGGCACAGATACGCAGTATTTT
CASSYDSAGTDTQYF
>-|TRBV2|TRBJ2-1|-
TGTGCCAGCAGTGTGCGGAGATCCTACAATGAGCAGTTCTTC
CASSVRRSYNEQFF
>once|TRBV18|TRBJ2-5|-
TGTGCCAGCTCACTTTCATCCGACGCAGAGACCCAGTACTTC
CASSLSSDAETQYF
>-|TRBV5-1|TRBJ2-2|-
TGCGCCAGCAGCTTCGAGACTCAGAACACCGGGGAGCTGTTTTTT
CASSFETQNTGELFF
>-|TRBV18|TRBJ2-1|TRBD2
TGTGCCAGCTCTTCGGGACTAGCCAATGAGCAGTTCTTC
CASSSGLANEQFF
>-|TRBV19|TRBJ1-2|-
TGTGCCAGTAGTATGATAACTAGCTATGGCTACACCTTC
CASSMITSYGYTF
>few|TRBV18|TRBJ2-3|TRBD2
TGTGCCAGCTCACCGGGACTAGCGGGAGGGTACACAGATACGCAGTATTTT
CASSPGLAGGYTDTQYF
>-|TRBV6-6|TRBJ1-5|-
TGTGCCAGCCTTACGCCCGGGGGGGAAAGCAATCAGCCCCAGCATTTT
CASLTPGGESNQPQHF
>-|TRBV5-5|TRBJ1-1|TRBD1
TGTGCCAGCAGCCCTGCCTCGTTGGACAGGGGACAAAGGGCTGAAGCTTTCTTT
CASSPASLDRGQRAEAFF